This is a list of T cell receptor beta chains from one sample in a study of early T cells in non-severe SARS-CoV-2 infection. Each CDR3 protein gets one entry after TCRdb re-called the 5' RACE reads with MiXCR. The table shows 55,000 to 65,000 distinct CDR3 sequences, with over 9.5% occurring only once. The sample was whole blood, taken at baseline. The receptors derive from an adult who was a healthcare worker with PCR-confirmed SARS-CoV-2 infection or an uninfected control (not recorded which). CDR3s include the opening cysteine and the closing phenylalanine or tryptophan. Fields, in order: clone size, J gene, V gene, D gene, CDR3 DNA, CDR3 protein. D genes are given only for firm matches. Clone size is stated in some rows and not others, as once, few, many or a class when expanded.

>few|TRBJ2-7|TRBV27|TRBD2
TGTGCCAGCAGTTCCGGGACTAGCGGCTACGAGCAGTACTTC
CASSSGTSGYEQYF
>few|TRBJ2-7|TRBV4-3|-
TGCGCCAGCAGCCGGGGAGACGGGAACTCCTACGAGCAGTACTTC
CASSRGDGNSYEQYF
>few|TRBJ2-4|TRBV7-9|TRBD1
TGTGCCAGCAGTCCTCCCGGGACAGAGGACATTCAGTACTTC
CASSPPGTEDIQYF
>many|TRBJ2-1|TRBV6-4|TRBD2
TGTGCCAGCAGTGACTCGATTAGCGGGGGGGCCAATGAGCAGTTCTTC
CASSDSISGGANEQFF
>many|TRBJ2-3|TRBV7-2|TRBD2
TGTGCCAGCAGCTTAGTGGGCGCGGGGGGCAAGGATACGCAGTATTTT
CASSLVGAGGKDTQYF
>few|TRBJ2-7|TRBV7-6|-
TGTGCCAGCAGCCCCGGGACCAGGGGCTCCTACGAGCAGTACTTC
CASSPGTRGSYEQYF
>many|TRBJ1-5|TRBV10-2|-
TGCGCCAGCAGTGAGACTTCCCAGCCCCAGCATTTT
CASSETSQPQHF
>few|TRBJ2-2|TRBV28|TRBD2
TGTGCCAGCAGTCCCGGGGGGGCGGGACGTTTCACCGGGGAGCTGTTTTTT
CASSPGGAGRFTGELFF
>-|TRBJ2-7|TRBV5-1|-
TGCGCCAGCAGCTTGGCCGCGTCGTCCGACTCCTACGAGCAGTACTTC
CASSLAASSDSYEQYF
>many|TRBJ2-5|TRBV20-1|TRBD2
TGCAGTGCTAGAGGGAGCGGGGAGCTTGAGACCCAGTACTTC
CSARGSGELETQYF
>few|TRBJ2-7|TRBV18|-
TGTGCCAGCTCACCTTTCCGGGAGGAGCAGTACTTC
CASSPFREEQYF
>-|TRBJ1-4|TRBV3-1|-
TGTGCCAGCAGCCAACGGCGCACCTCGGATGAAAAACTGTTTTTT
CASSQRRTSDEKLFF
>many|TRBJ2-1|TRBV29-1|-
TGCAGCGTCAATACAGGGTTCACGAACAATGAGCAGTTCTTC
CSVNTGFTNNEQFF
>many|TRBJ1-5|TRBV20-1|TRBD1
TGCAGTGCTAGAGATCGGACAGGGGTAGGCAATCAGCCCCAGCATTTT
CSARDRTGVGNQPQHF
>few|TRBJ2-7|TRBV12-3/TRBV12-4|-
TGTGCCAGCAGCCTCCGGGACGGCGCCTACGAGCAGTACTTC
CASSLRDGAYEQYF
>few|TRBJ2-1|TRBV5-1|-
TGCGCCAGCATCCAACGACCAGGCTCCTACAATGAGCAGTTCTTC
CASIQRPGSYNEQFF
>-|TRBJ2-5|TRBV7-7|-
TGTGCCAGCAGCCCCCAGGGACTCCCTGGGACCCAGTACTTC
CASSPQGLPGTQYF
>few|TRBJ2-3|TRBV25-1|TRBD2
TGTGCCAGCAGTGATCCGTCGACTAGCGGGAGCACAGATACGCAGTATTTT
CASSDPSTSGSTDTQYF
>many|TRBJ2-3|TRBV19|TRBD2
TGTGCCAGTACCCCAGCGGGGGGCTATTTTAGCACAGATACGCAGTATTTT
CASTPAGGYFSTDTQYF
>-|TRBJ2-1|TRBV28|-
TGTGCCAGCAGCACTATGGGTAGCGCTACGAGCTCCTACAATGAGCAGTTCTTC
CASSTMGSATSSYNEQFF
>few|TRBJ1-1|TRBV5-1|-
TGCGCCAGCAGCTTGGCCGTCTGGGGTGAAGCTTTCTTT
CASSLAVWGEAFF
>few|TRBJ2-3|TRBV20-1|-
TGCAGTGCTAGCGGTCCCACAGATACGCAGTATTTT
CSASGPTDTQYF
>many|TRBJ1-1|TRBV29-1|TRBD1
TGCAGCGTCCACAGGGGACATAACACTGAAGCTTTCTTT
CSVHRGHNTEAFF
>few|TRBJ2-3|TRBV6-1|-
TGTGCCAGCAGTGTACAGAGCACAGATACGCAGTATTTT
CASSVQSTDTQYF
>-|TRBJ2-7|TRBV12-3/TRBV12-4|-
TGTGCCAGCACTTGGCGGGGGCGGTCCGAGCAGTACTTC
CASTWRGRSEQYF
>many|TRBJ2-3|TRBV20-1|-
TGCAGTGCTAAAAACTTAGCGGAAACTAGCACAGATACGCAGTATTTT
CSAKNLAETSTDTQYF